Each of the 14 T cell receptor beta chains below was sequenced from the same sample in a study of Tregs in tolerant kidney transplant recipients (dated by TCRdb to the late 2010s). Libraries came from the immunoSEQ multiplex PCR assay. TCRdb limited this immuneACCESS table to in-frame rearrangements with V and J called. A share of clones is missing; checked studies link under half to unresolved V genes, and the rest is unexplained. This sample is represented by some 88,000 clones; roughly nine tenths of them were singletons. The ten largest clones add up to approximately 4.8% of the sample. The sequenced sample consisted of CD8+ T cells from blood. Every receptor here comes from a human donor in good health.

In this sample, this clone turned up a few times. The J gene is TRBJ1-6, the V gene TRBV5-3, with a weak D call TRBD1 (5 bases). TRBV5-3 is placed among ORFs of uncertain function. This CDR3 is 13 amino acids long. V lost 9 bases to trimming and J lost 10 bases, with 17 bases between them. CDR3 DNA: TGTGCCACTCGGGCAAGGGGTCGCTCACCCCTCCACTTT. Encoded protein: CATRARGRSPLHF.

The CDR3 bases are TGCGCCAGCAGTGAGATTCGTCCGGGACCGAGCACAGATACGCAGTATTTT. As protein: CASSEIRPGPSTDTQYF. This chain joins TRBV10-2 and TRBJ2-3; D assignment may be TRBD1 or TRBD2 (5 bases each). The germline CDR1 and CDR2 sequences are WSHSY and SAAADI. The CDR3 contains 17 residues. Trimming pared 2 bases from V and 0 bases from J, leaving 15 bases between.

As concerns this clone: Other DNA sequences within the sample encode an identical CDR3. The chain employs TRBV27 and TRBJ1-5; D not certain. Per the germline V gene, CDR1 is MNHEY and CDR2 is SMNVEV (reference sequence). This CDR3 spans 14 amino acids. Trimming shortened V by 2 bases and J by 2 bases, and 7 bases separated the two germline ends. CDR3 sequence reads: CASSLRQGNQPQHF. The CDR3 bases are TGTGCCAGCAGTTTACGTCAGGGCAATCAGCCCCAGCATTTT.

The V and J genes are TRBV27 and TRBJ2-6, with D possibly TRBD1 on 6 matching bases. Trimming took off 4 bases at V and 0 bases at J, with 19 bases between the two ends. Germline V gene lookup returns CDR1 MNHEY and CDR2 SMNVEV (reference sequence). The length of the CDR3 is 19 residues. DNA for the CDR3: TGTGCCAGCAGTTCAACAGGGAGACTGGGGTCCTCTGGGGCCAACGTCCTGACTTTC. Translating it yields CASSSTGRLGSSGANVLTF.

This chain links TRBV19 with TRBJ1-5; D remains unclear. The CDR3 has 15 residues. V lost 7 bases, J lost 0 bases, and 13 bases lay in between. The germline gives CDR1 LNHDA, CDR2 SQIVND (reference sequence). The CDR3 sequence: CASILFHLSNQPQHF. CDR3 nucleotides: TGTGCCAGTATCCTGTTCCACCTTAGCAATCAGCCCCAGCATTTT. Complete variable domain (other parts from reference TRBV19 and TRBJ1-5): DGGITQSPKYLFRKEGQNVTLSCEQNLNHDAMYWYRQDPGQGLRLIYYSQIVNDFQKGDIAEGYSVSREKKESFPLTVTSAQKNPTAFYLCASILFHLSNQPQHFGDGTRLSIL.

This chain joins TRBV30 and TRBJ2-1; D is perhaps TRBD1 (6 bases). CDR1 is GTSNPN, CDR2 SVGIG, per germline (reference sequence). The ends were cut back, 3 bases at V and 11 bases at J, with 14 bases in the middle. The CDR3 totals 12 residues. The CDR3 sequence is CAWSTTGLQQFF. The CDR3 DNA reads as TGTGCCTGGAGCACAACAGGGCTCCAGCAGTTCTTC. The full variable domain, rest sourced from reference TRBV30 and TRBJ2-1, is SQTIHQWPATLVQPVGSPLSLECTVEGTSNPNLYWYRQAAGRGLQLLFYSVGIGQISSEVPQNLSASRPQDRQFILSSKKLLLSDSGFYLCAWSTTGLQQFFGPGTRLTVL.

The V gene is TRBV4-1, the J gene TRBJ2-5; TRBD2 matches 12 bases. Germline CDR1 is MGHRA and CDR2 is YSYEKL. The ends lost 5 bases at V and 2 bases at J; junction bases unmatched: 3. The CDR3 sequence is 15 residues long. This CDR3 is CASSGGLAGQETQYF. CDR3 nucleotides: TGCGCCAGCAGCGGTGGACTAGCGGGGCAAGAGACCCAGTACTTC.

The rearrangement uses TRBV4-1 and TRBJ1-5, with 8 positions matching TRBD1. CDR3 length: 17 amino acids. With 2 bases clipped from V and 4 bases from J, the junction kept 10 bases outside the gene matches. Germline CDR1 reads MGHRA; CDR2 reads YSYEKL. The CDR3 region is CASSQSSGGGLNQPQHF. Here the CDR3 DNA reads TGCGCCAGCAGCCAATCCTCAGGGGGCGGATTAAATCAGCCCCAGCATTTT.

V is TRBV25-1 and J is TRBJ2-3; D gene uncertain. Trimming stripped 2 bases from V and 2 bases from J, with 8 bases between. Germline CDR1 MGHDK, CDR2 SYGVNS. The CDR3 runs to 14 residues. The CDR3 loop is CASSEPGFTDTQYF. The CDR3 nucleotides are TGTGCCAGCAGTGAACCCGGGTTCACAGATACGCAGTATTTT.

This clone is a singleton in its sample. The chain employs TRBV13 and TRBJ2-7; TRBD1 agrees at 10 bases. J was trimmed by 3 bases and V by 5 bases; bases with no gene match: 7. CDR3 length: 15 amino acids. Germline CDR1 reads PRHDT; CDR2 reads FYEKMQ (reference sequence). This CDR3 reads CASSRPGQGFYEQYF. The CDR3 DNA is TGTGCCAGCAGCAGACCGGGACAGGGGTTCTACGAGCAGTACTTC.

J is TRBJ2-7 and V is TRBV6-5; possibly TRBD2 for D (6 bases). In germline, CDR1 is MNHEY, CDR2 SVGAGI. V was trimmed by 2 bases and J by 2 bases, leaving 7 bases between them. The CDR3 consists of 13 residues. CDR3: CASSYGGTYEQYF. As DNA, the CDR3 is TGTGCCAGCAGTTACGGGGGGACCTACGAGCAGTACTTC.

The V call is TRBV5-8, the J call TRBJ2-6; 7 positions agree with TRBD1. J lost 0 bases, V lost 3 bases, and 6 bases had no gene match. This CDR3 is built from 17 residues. The germline V gene encodes CDR1 SGHTS and CDR2 YDEGEE. CDR3 region: CASSSDRFYSGANVLTF. CDR3 bases: TGTGCCAGCAGCTCGGACAGGTTTTACTCTGGGGCCAACGTCCTGACTTTC.

A remark on this clone: A read error is the likely source, as a far larger clone sits one nucleotide away. The J gene is TRBJ2-7, the V gene TRBV27, with 9 bases identical to TRBD1. Germline CDR1 is MNHEY and CDR2 is SMNVEV (reference sequence). The CDR3 consists of 14 residues. J gave up 1 base and V 5 bases, and 3 bases lay outside the gene matches. The CDR3 here is CASSAGTGSYEQYF. Written as DNA, the CDR3 is TGTGCCAGCAGTGCCGGGACAGGGTCCTACGAGCAGTACTTC.

This chain joins TRBV7-9 and TRBJ1-1, with a possible D match to TRBD1 (6 bases). V gave up 4 bases and J gave up 5 bases, with 17 bases separating them. This CDR3 contains 15 residues. Germline assignment: CDR1 SEHNR and CDR2 FQNEAQ (reference sequence). Here the CDR3 reads CASSSSEGGLTEAFF. The CDR3, as DNA: TGTGCCAGCAGCTCATCAGAGGGGGGTTTGACTGAAGCTTTCTTT.